A selection of T cell receptor beta chains follows, all from one sample in a study of technical replicates of blood from a few donors. This table comes from immunoSEQ multiplex PCR, and its TCRdb copy is limited to in-frame clones, with some not included. Of fewer than 90,000 clones in the sample, about 94% were seen once. The specimen sequenced was T cells isolated from PBMCs. The receptors derive from a human donor in good health. Both conserved end residues are part of each CDR3. The order of the fields is V gene, clone size, J gene, D gene, CDR3 DNA, CDR3 protein. A D gene is named only where the DNA matches it firmly. Size values are once, few and many counts, or a class for expanded clones, and some rows have none.

V: TRBV6-4
size: .
J: TRBJ1-2
D: TRBD1
DNA: TGTGCCAGCAGCAACGGACAGGGGGCTTCAGATGGCTACACCTTC
CDR3: CASSNGQGASDGYTF

V: TRBV6-5
size: .
J: TRBJ1-2
D: .
DNA: TGTGCCAGCAGTTCCGTACTCTATGGCTACACCTTC
CDR3: CASSSVLYGYTF

V: TRBV6-1
size: .
J: TRBJ1-3
D: TRBD1
DNA: TGTGCCAGCAGTCGACAGGGTCCGGGAAACACCATATATTTT
CDR3: CASSRQGPGNTIYF

V: TRBV10-1
size: .
J: TRBJ2-3
D: TRBD2
DNA: TGCGCCAGCAGTGGTGGACTAGCGGGGGTCGACACAGATACGCAGTATTTT
CDR3: CASSGGLAGVDTDTQYF

V: TRBV5-1
size: .
J: TRBJ2-7
D: .
DNA: TGCGCCAGCAGCCTCCGGGGGATACCCTACGAGCAGTACTTC
CDR3: CASSLRGIPYEQYF

V: TRBV11-2
size: .
J: TRBJ2-7
D: TRBD1
DNA: TGTGCCAGCAGCGAACCAGGACAGGTACCCTACGAGCAGTACTTC
CDR3: CASSEPGQVPYEQYF

V: TRBV12-2
size: .
J: TRBJ1-1
D: .
DNA: TGTGCAAGTCGCTCCGGGGGACAGTTCGGCACTGAAGCTTTCTTT
CDR3: CASRSGGQFGTEAFF

V: TRBV18
size: .
J: TRBJ2-1
D: TRBD2
DNA: TGTGCCAGCTCACCACCAGCTAGCGGGGGCTCCTACAATGAGCAGTTCTTC
CDR3: CASSPPASGGSYNEQFF

V: TRBV4-1
size: .
J: TRBJ2-1
D: .
DNA: TGCGCCAGCAGCCTTTCTAGCGTATCCTACAATGAGCAGTTCTTC
CDR3: CASSLSSVSYNEQFF

V: TRBV9
size: .
J: TRBJ2-7
D: TRBD2
DNA: TGTGCCAGCACCCCAAACCCCACTAGCGGGGCTTACGAGCAGTACTTC
CDR3: CASTPNPTSGAYEQYF

V: TRBV9
size: .
J: TRBJ1-1
D: .
DNA: TGTGCCAGCAGCGTTACAGGGTCGGGCACTGAAGCTTTCTTT
CDR3: CASSVTGSGTEAFF

V: TRBV2
size: .
J: TRBJ2-5
D: .
DNA: TGTGCCAGCAGTGAAGCGGGTGCGGGATCGGGAGAGACCCAGTACTTC
CDR3: CASSEAGAGSGETQYF

V: TRBV27
size: .
J: TRBJ2-7
D: .
DNA: TGTGCCAGCAGTTTACTCGACTCTTCCTACGAGCAGTACTTC
CDR3: CASSLLDSSYEQYF

V: TRBV1
size: .
J: TRBJ2-7
D: .
DNA: TGCACCAGCAGCCTCGGGACTTCTCAGTACTTC
CDR3: CTSSLGTSQYF

V: TRBV11-2
size: .
J: TRBJ1-2
D: TRBD1
DNA: TGTGCCAGCAGCCCCTCCTCTTGGGACAGGCACCGGGGTGGCTACACCTTC
CDR3: CASSPSSWDRHRGGYTF

V: TRBV9
size: .
J: TRBJ1-2
D: .
DNA: TGTGCCAGCAGCGTAGCGAGTTGGTCCTCGTATGGCTACACCTTC
CDR3: CASSVASWSSYGYTF

V: TRBV4-2
size: .
J: TRBJ1-1
D: TRBD1
DNA: TGTGCCAGCAGCCAAGTGGACAGGCGGTTACCTGAAGCTTTCTTT
CDR3: CASSQVDRRLPEAFF

V: TRBV27
size: .
J: TRBJ1-2
D: .
DNA: TGTGCCAGCAGTTTATCCCCAGGCCAGGGGATGGGATTCTATGGCTACACCTTC
CDR3: CASSLSPGQGMGFYGYTF

V: TRBV5-1
size: once
J: TRBJ2-5
D: TRBD2
DNA: TGCGCCAGCAGCCTGGGACTAGCGGGCACCCAAGAGACCCAGTACTTC
CDR3: CASSLGLAGTQETQYF

V: TRBV18
size: .
J: TRBJ1-1
D: .
DNA: TGTGCCAGCTCACCACCGGTGAGCACTGAAGCTTTCTTT
CDR3: CASSPPVSTEAFF

V: TRBV6-6
size: .
J: TRBJ1-2
D: TRBD1
DNA: TGTGCCAGCAGGACCCTGGGGACAGAAACTAACTATGGCTACACCTTC
CDR3: CASRTLGTETNYGYTF

V: TRBV5-1
size: .
J: TRBJ2-7
D: TRBD2
DNA: TGCGCCAGCCGAGCGGGAGGTTACGAGCAGTACTTC
CDR3: CASRAGGYEQYF

V: TRBV6-1
size: .
J: TRBJ1-4
D: TRBD1
DNA: TGTGCCAGCAGCGACGGGCTGGGGACAGTTGAAAAACTGTTTTTT
CDR3: CASSDGLGTVEKLFF

V: TRBV5-5
size: .
J: TRBJ2-1
D: .
DNA: TGTGCCAGCAGCTCCCCCGGGGGCGGTCAGGGGGAACAGTTCTTC
CDR3: CASSSPGGGQGEQFF

V: TRBV28
size: .
J: TRBJ1-2
D: TRBD1
DNA: TGTGCCAGCAGTCGGGGGACAGGGAGCTTAGGCGGCTACACCTTC
CDR3: CASSRGTGSLGGYTF

V: TRBV13
size: .
J: TRBJ2-1
D: TRBD2
DNA: TGTGCCAGCAGCTTAGCCGGGACTAGCGTCTACAATGAGCAGTTCTTC
CDR3: CASSLAGTSVYNEQFF

V: TRBV11-2
size: .
J: TRBJ1-3
D: TRBD1
DNA: TGTGCCAGCAGCCACGTGACAGGGATGCAGTCTGGAAACACCATATATTTT
CDR3: CASSHVTGMQSGNTIYF

V: TRBV5-1
size: .
J: TRBJ2-7
D: TRBD2
DNA: TGCGCCAGCAGCTTCCTAGCGGGAGGTCCCTACGAGCAGTACTTC
CDR3: CASSFLAGGPYEQYF

V: TRBV27
size: .
J: TRBJ1-4
D: .
DNA: TGTGCCAGCAGTTTATCGATATACCCCACCGGGACAACTAATGAAAAACTGTTTTTT
CDR3: CASSLSIYPTGTTNEKLFF

V: TRBV27
size: .
J: TRBJ1-2
D: .
DNA: TGTGCCAGCAGTCTTACAAGTTCTTATGGCTACACCTTC
CDR3: CASSLTSSYGYTF

V: TRBV5-4
size: .
J: TRBJ2-3
D: TRBD1
DNA: TGTGCCAGCAGCGGGGACAGCGCTCCTAGCACAGATACGCAGTATTTT
CDR3: CASSGDSAPSTDTQYF

V: TRBV19
size: .
J: TRBJ2-7
D: TRBD1
DNA: TGTGCCAGTAGTTGGGCTGAGACAGGGGATTACGAGCAGTACTTC
CDR3: CASSWAETGDYEQYF

V: TRBV5-1
size: .
J: TRBJ1-3
D: TRBD1
DNA: TGCGCCAGCAGCTGGGGGGATACAGGGGCTGGAAACACCATATATTTT
CDR3: CASSWGDTGAGNTIYF

V: TRBV19
size: .
J: TRBJ1-1
D: .
DNA: TGTGCCAGTAGTATAGCGTCGTACACTGAAGCTTTCTTT
CDR3: CASSIASYTEAFF

V: TRBV18
size: .
J: TRBJ2-1
D: .
DNA: TGTGCCAGCTCCCCTGGCGGGGACTACAATGAGCAGTTCTTC
CDR3: CASSPGGDYNEQFF

V: TRBV29-1
size: .
J: TRBJ2-7
D: TRBD1
DNA: TGCAGCGTTGAAATGTATTGGACAGGATCCTACGAGCAGTACTTC
CDR3: CSVEMYWTGSYEQYF

V: TRBV2
size: .
J: TRBJ2-1
D: TRBD2
DNA: TGTGCCAGCAGTGAGCGTAGCGGGGGGTCCTATGAGCAGTTCTTC
CDR3: CASSERSGGSYEQFF

V: TRBV10-3
size: .
J: TRBJ1-1
D: .
DNA: TGTGCCATCAGTGGCGGGGGGGGGACTGAAGCTTTCTTT
CDR3: CAISGGGGTEAFF

V: TRBV10-1
size: .
J: TRBJ2-7
D: TRBD1
DNA: TGCGCCAGCAGTGGGGGACAGCTATCCTACGAGCAGTACTTC
CDR3: CASSGGQLSYEQYF

V: TRBV10-3
size: .
J: TRBJ2-1
D: TRBD2
DNA: TGTGCCATCAGTGACCCGGGGGGGACTAGCGGGGCCAGCTCCTACAATGAGCAGTTCTTC
CDR3: CAISDPGGTSGASSYNEQFF

V: TRBV7-9
size: .
J: TRBJ1-5
D: .
DNA: TGTGCCAGCAGCAATTATCGTGGGGGGGGCTGGGATCAGCCCCAGCATTTT
CDR3: CASSNYRGGGWDQPQHF

V: TRBV6-1
size: .
J: TRBJ2-3
D: TRBD1
DNA: TGTGCCAGCAGCCGCCGGGACAGCAGCACAGATACGCAGTATTTT
CDR3: CASSRRDSSTDTQYF

V: TRBV6-1
size: .
J: TRBJ1-1
D: .
DNA: TGTGCCAGCAGTGCCCTATCAGGGGACACTGAAGCTTTCTTT
CDR3: CASSALSGDTEAFF

V: TRBV6-1
size: .
J: TRBJ2-7
D: .
DNA: TGTGCCAGCAGTGCATACGAGCAGTACTTC
CDR3: CASSAYEQYF

V: TRBV18
size: .
J: TRBJ2-5
D: .
DNA: TGTGCCAGCTCACCCCTCGCGGAGACCCAGTACTTC
CDR3: CASSPLAETQYF